The present T cell receptor (beta chain) was sequenced within a study of blood T cells in healthy people across ages. Findings and limits, study-wide: Higher diversity and more naive CD4+ cells were features of long-lived donors, compared to aged donors. The recorded TCR beta diversity per million T cells decreased in a roughly linear manner with age.

Worth noting for this clonotype: Its antigen is unidentified.

Through a sample-barcoded 5' primer and a J-beta primer mix, a second PCR was run for about 7 to 12 cycles. In TCRdb, the 5' RACE reads were re-called with MiXCR into one record per CDR3 protein. The data show 1.5 million to 2 million distinct CDR3 sequences, 28% seen once. Every participating donor contributed about 10 milliliters of peripheral blood through a draw. The CDR3 length is 15 residues. V lost 2 bases and J lost 5, with 15 bases in between. The clonotype comes from a woman aged 25 to 39 in good health. The sequenced sample consisted of blood. This chain links TRBV12-3 or TRBV12-4 with TRBJ1-2, with D perhaps TRBD1 (6 bases). The CDR3 spells CASSLRGGARYGYTF. CDR3 in DNA: TGTGCCAGCAGTTTACGTGGGGGGGCTAGATATGGCTACACCTTC.